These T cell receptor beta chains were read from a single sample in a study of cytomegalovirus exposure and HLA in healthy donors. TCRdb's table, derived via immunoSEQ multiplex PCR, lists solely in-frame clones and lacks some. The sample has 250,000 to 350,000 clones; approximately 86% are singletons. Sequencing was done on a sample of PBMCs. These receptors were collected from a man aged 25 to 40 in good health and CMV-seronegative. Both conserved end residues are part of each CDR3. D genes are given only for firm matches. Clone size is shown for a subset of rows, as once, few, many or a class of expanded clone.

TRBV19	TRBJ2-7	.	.	TGTGCCAGTAGTATAACGGGGGTCTCCTACGAGCAGTACTTC	CASSITGVSYEQYF
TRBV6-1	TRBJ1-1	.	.	TGTGCCAGCAGTGAACAAACCAGGGGACCGAACACTGAAGCTTTCTTT	CASSEQTRGPNTEAFF
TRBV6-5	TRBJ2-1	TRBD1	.	TGTGCCAGCACGGGACAGGGATCTCATGAGCAGTTCTTC	CASTGQGSHEQFF
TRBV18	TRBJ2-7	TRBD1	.	TGTGCCAGCTCACCGAGGGACAGGAGCTCCTACGAGCAGTACTTC	CASSPRDRSSYEQYF
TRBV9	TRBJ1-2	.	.	TGTGCCAGCAGACCAAGCGGGGACGGCTACACCTTC	CASRPSGDGYTF
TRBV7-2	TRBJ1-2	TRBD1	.	TGTGCCAGCAGCCTTACAGGGGATGGCTACACCTTC	CASSLTGDGYTF
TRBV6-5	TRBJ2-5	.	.	TGTGCCAGCAGTTACTCAACAGGGTCCCTAGAGACCCAGTACTTC	CASSYSTGSLETQYF
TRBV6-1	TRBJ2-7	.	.	TGTGCCACCCGCGCAGGGTACGACCAGTACTTC	CATRAGYDQYF
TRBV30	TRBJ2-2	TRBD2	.	TGTGCCTGGAGTCGGGGCGGGGGGAACGCCGGGGAGCTGTTTTTT	CAWSRGGGNAGELFF
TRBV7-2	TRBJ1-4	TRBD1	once	TGTGCCAGCAGCTTTAACAGGGGGCGCGAAAGTTTAGCTAATGAAAAACTGTTTTTT	CASSFNRGRESLANEKLFF
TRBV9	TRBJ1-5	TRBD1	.	TGTGCCAGCAGCACGGGACAGGGGGTTCAGCCCCAGCATTTT	CASSTGQGVQPQHF
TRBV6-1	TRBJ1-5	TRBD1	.	TGTGCCAGCAGTGTCGCCACAGGGGTAAATCAGCCCCAGCATTTT	CASSVATGVNQPQHF
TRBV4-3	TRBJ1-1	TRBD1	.	TGCGCCAGCAGCCAAGGACCCGGGACAGGGGGCTTCGAAGCTTTCTTT	CASSQGPGTGGFEAFF
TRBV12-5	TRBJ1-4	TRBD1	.	TGTGCTAGTGGCCTGGGACAGCCTAATGAAAAACTGTTTTTT	CASGLGQPNEKLFF
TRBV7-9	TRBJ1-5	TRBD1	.	TGTGCCAGCAGCTTTGGGGACAGGGCAAATCAGCCCCAGCATTTT	CASSFGDRANQPQHF
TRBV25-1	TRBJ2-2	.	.	TGTGCCAGCAGTGAAGTCGGGGTGTTTGGCGGGGAGCTGTTTTTT	CASSEVGVFGGELFF
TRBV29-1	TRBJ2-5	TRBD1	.	TGCAGCGTGAAAGGGACAGGGGGTGTGGAGACCCAGTACTTC	CSVKGTGGVETQYF
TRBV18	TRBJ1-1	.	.	TGTGCCAGCTCACCTGCGGGCGGGGGAGGGAACACTGAAGCTTTCTTT	CASSPAGGGGNTEAFF
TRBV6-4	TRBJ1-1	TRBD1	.	TGTGCCAGCAGTTCCCTACCTCGGACAGGTGAAGCTTTCTTT	CASSSLPRTGEAFF
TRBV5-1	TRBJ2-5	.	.	TGCGCCAGCAGCTTCACAGGGATGGAGACCCAGTACTTC	CASSFTGMETQYF
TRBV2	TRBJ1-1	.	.	TGTGCCAGCAGTGATAGGGGTGAAGCTTTCTTT	CASSDRGEAFF
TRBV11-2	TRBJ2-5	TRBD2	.	TGTGCCAGCAGTCCCCCTTGGGGGGGGGACCAAGAGACCCAGTACTTC	CASSPPWGGDQETQYF
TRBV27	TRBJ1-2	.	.	TGTGCCAGCAGTAAAGGCGGTCACCTGGAAGGCTACACCTTC	CASSKGGHLEGYTF
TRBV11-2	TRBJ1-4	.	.	TGTGCCAGCAGCTTAGAAGTTTCATACAGACCTAATGAAAAACTGTTTTTT	CASSLEVSYRPNEKLFF